This section outlines one T cell receptor beta chain sequence together with its context. Its cognate antigen is unknown. CDR3 size: 12 residues. With 2 bases removed from V and 4 bases from J, the gap between germline ends came to 5 bases. Germline V CDR1 and CDR2: MNHEY, SMNVEV (reference sequence). Cryopreserved PBMCs supplied about 2.1 micrograms of genomic DNA for TCR beta libraries. These data are taken from a study of cytotoxic CD8 clonotypes in ibrutinib-treated CLL. Looking at the study overall: Researchers reported about a dozen relapsed/refractory and approximately 16 treatment-naive patients, 17 of them IGHV unmutated. Regarding the study as a whole: Baseline clonality exceeded age-matched healthy donors and tracked circulating CD8+ T-cell counts.

Investigators sought sequencing depths of between 1 in 200,000 and 1 in 1 million T cells. Only in-frame clones appear in the TCRdb table, and some are missing; sequencing was by immunoSEQ multiplex PCR. The table includes roughly 12,000 clones, 81% detected once. J is TRBJ2-5 and V is TRBV27, with D tentatively TRBD1 (5 bases). The sequence was obtained from a human donor with chronic lymphocytic leukemia. Here the sequenced sample was PBMCs, taken at disease progression, from a patient treated with ibrutinib. CDR3 protein: CASSLRGETQYF. DNA for the CDR3: TGTGCCAGCAGTTTAAGGGGAGAGACCCAGTACTTC.